The 3 T cell receptor beta chains given below trace back to one sample, sequenced in a study of blood T cell repertoires in COVID-19. TCRdb's table, derived via immunoSEQ multiplex PCR, lists solely in-frame clones and lacks some. In the table there are fewer than 300,000 clones, about nine tenths of which are singletons. The sequenced material came from peripheral blood. The receptors were gathered from a man aged 55 to 70 who had recovered from COVID-19.

The rearrangement uses TRBV10-3 and TRBJ1-2, with 8 bases fitting TRBD1. Trimming removed 6 bases from V and 7 bases from J; junction bases left unmatched: 1. The CDR3 is 11 amino acids. From germline, CDR1 is ENHRY and CDR2 SYGVKD. The chain's CDR3 is CAIRGQAGYTF. For the CDR3, the DNA is TGTGCCATCAGGGGACAGGCTGGCTACACCTTC.

The V and J genes are TRBV15 and TRBJ1-5; 9 bases align to TRBD1. The V segment lost 3 bases and the J segment 4 bases; nucleotides outside the gene matches: 7. CDR1 and CDR2 (germline): LNHNV, YYDKDF (reference sequence). CDR3 length equals 16 residues. CDR3 DNA sequence: TGTGCCACCAGCAGTCTTACAGGGGGCGAGAATCAGCCCCAGCATTTT. This sequence encodes CATSSLTGGENQPQHF. The entire variable domain, with the rest obtained from reference TRBV15 and TRBJ1-5, is as follows: DAMVIQNPRYQVTQFGKPVTLSCSQTLNHNVMYWYQQKSSQAPKLLFHYYDKDFNNEADTPDNFQSRRPNTSFCFLDIRSPGLGDTAMYLCATSSLTGGENQPQHFGDGTRLSIL.

This chain uses TRBV7-2 with TRBJ2-5; the D gene is possibly TRBD2 (5 bases). The CDR3 totals 13 residues. The germline CDR1 and CDR2 sequences are SGHTA and FQGNSA. Trimming shortened V by 0 bases and J by 9 bases, and 11 bases separated the two germline ends. The CDR3: CASSLAPERPQYF. The CDR3 DNA is TGTGCCAGCAGCTTAGCGCCTGAGCGGCCCCAGTACTTC.